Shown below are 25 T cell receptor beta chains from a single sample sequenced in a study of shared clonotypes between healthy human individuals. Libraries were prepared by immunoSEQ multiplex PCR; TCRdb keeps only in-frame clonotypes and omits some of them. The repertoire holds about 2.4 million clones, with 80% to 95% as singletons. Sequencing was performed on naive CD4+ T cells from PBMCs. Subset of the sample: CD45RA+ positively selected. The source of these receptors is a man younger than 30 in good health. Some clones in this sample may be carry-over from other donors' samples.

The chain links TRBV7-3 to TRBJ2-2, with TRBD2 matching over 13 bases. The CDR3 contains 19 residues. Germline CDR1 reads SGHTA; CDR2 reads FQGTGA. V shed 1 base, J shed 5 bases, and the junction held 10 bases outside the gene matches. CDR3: CASSLRPGLAGAGTGELFF. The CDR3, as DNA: TGTGCCAGCAGCTTAAGGCCCGGACTAGCGGGAGCTGGAACCGGGGAGCTGTTTTTT.

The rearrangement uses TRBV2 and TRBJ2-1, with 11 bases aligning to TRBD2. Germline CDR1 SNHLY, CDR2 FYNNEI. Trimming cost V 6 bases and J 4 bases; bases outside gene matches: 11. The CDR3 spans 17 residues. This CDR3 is CASSLRLAGMTYNEQFF. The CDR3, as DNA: TGTGCCAGCAGCCTCAGACTAGCGGGGATGACGTACAATGAGCAGTTCTTC. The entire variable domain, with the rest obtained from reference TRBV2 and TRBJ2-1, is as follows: EPEVTQTPSHQVTQMGQEVILRCVPISNHLYFYWYRQILGQKVEFLVSFYNNEISEKSEIFDDQFSVERPDGSNFTLKIRSTKLEDSAMYFCASSLRLAGMTYNEQFFGPGTRLTVL.

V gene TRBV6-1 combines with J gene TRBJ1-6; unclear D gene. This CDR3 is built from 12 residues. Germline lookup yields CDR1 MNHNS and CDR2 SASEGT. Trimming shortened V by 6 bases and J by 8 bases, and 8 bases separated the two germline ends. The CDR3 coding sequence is TGTGCCAGCAGCGGACCGCATTCACCCCTCCACTTT. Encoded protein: CASSGPHSPLHF.

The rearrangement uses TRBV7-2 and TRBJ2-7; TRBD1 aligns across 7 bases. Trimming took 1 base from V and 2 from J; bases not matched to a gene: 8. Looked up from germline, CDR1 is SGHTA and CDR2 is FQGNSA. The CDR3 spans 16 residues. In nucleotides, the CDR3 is TGTGCCAGCAGCTTAGTTGGGACAGTAAAGACCTACGAGCAGTACTTC. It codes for CASSLVGTVKTYEQYF.

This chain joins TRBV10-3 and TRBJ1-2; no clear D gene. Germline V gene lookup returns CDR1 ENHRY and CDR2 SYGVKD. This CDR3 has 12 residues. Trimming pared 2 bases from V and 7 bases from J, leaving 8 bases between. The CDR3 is CAISERPGGYTF. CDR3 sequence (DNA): TGTGCCATCAGTGAGCGGCCAGGTGGCTACACCTTC.

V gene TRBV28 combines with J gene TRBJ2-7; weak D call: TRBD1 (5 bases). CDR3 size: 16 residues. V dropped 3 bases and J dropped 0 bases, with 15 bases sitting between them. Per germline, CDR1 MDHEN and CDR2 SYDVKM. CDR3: CASSFMVRANSYEQYF. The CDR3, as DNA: TGTGCCAGCAGTTTTATGGTCAGGGCAAACTCCTACGAGCAGTACTTC.

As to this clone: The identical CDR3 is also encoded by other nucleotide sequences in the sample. The CDR3 DNA reads as TGTGCCAGCAGCGTAGAAGGGACATCCAATCAGCCCCAGCATTTT. Amino acid sequence: CASSVEGTSNQPQHF. The V gene is TRBV9, the J gene TRBJ1-5; weak D call: TRBD1 (6 bases). This CDR3 contains 15 residues. The germline V gene encodes CDR1 SGDLS and CDR2 YYNGEE. Trimming cost V 0 bases and J 3 bases, with 10 bases left between them.

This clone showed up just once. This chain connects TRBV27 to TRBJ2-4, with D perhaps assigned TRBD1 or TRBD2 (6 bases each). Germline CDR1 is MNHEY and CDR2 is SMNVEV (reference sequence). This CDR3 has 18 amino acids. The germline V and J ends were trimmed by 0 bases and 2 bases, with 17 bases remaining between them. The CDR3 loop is CASSLSTGGGIPKNIQYF. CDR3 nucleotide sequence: TGTGCCAGCAGTTTATCCACCGGGGGCGGAATCCCCAAAAACATTCAGTACTTC.

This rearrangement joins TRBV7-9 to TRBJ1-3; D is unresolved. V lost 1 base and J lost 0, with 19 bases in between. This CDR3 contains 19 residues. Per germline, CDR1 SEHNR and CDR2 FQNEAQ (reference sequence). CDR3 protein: CASSLERSTFVISGNTIYF. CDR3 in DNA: TGTGCCAGCAGCTTAGAACGGTCCACCTTTGTCATCTCTGGAAACACCATATATTTT.

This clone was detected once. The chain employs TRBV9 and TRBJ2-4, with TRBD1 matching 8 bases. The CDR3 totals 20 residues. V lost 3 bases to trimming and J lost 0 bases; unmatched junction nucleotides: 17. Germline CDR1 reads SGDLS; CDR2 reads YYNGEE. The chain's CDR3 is CASSAATQGALGLAKNIQYF. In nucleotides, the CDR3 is TGTGCCAGCAGCGCCGCCACCCAGGGGGCGTTAGGTTTAGCCAAAAACATTCAGTACTTC.

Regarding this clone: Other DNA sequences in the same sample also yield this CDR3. Written as DNA, the CDR3 is TGTGCCAGCAGCTTAAGTCGAGGCAATGAGCAGTTCTTC. Amino acids: CASSLSRGNEQFF. The rearrangement uses TRBV7-3 and TRBJ2-1; D gene ambiguous. The CDR3 is 13 amino acids. Germline CDR1 SGHTA, CDR2 FQGTGA. Trimming left V 1 base short and J 6 bases short, with 7 bases between.

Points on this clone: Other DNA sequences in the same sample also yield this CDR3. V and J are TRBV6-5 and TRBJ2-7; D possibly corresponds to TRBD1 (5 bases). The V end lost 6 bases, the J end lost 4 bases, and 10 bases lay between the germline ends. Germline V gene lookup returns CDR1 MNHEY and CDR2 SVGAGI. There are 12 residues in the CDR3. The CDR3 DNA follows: TGTGCCAGCAGCCGCTCAGGGTACGAGCAGTACTTC. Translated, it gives CASSRSGYEQYF.

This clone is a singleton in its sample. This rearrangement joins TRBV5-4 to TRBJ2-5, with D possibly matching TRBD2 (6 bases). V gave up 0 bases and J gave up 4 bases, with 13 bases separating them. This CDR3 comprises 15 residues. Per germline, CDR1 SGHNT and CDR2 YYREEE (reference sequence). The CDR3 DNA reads TGTGCCAGCAGCTTGGCCTCATCCGGGGGAGAGACCCAGTACTTC. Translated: CASSLASSGGETQYF.

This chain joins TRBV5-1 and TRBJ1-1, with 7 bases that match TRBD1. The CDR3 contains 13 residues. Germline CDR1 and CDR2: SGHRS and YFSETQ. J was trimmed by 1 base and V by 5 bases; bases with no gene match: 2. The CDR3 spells CASREGANTEAFF. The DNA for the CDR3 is TGCGCCAGCAGGGAGGGGGCGAACACTGAAGCTTTCTTT. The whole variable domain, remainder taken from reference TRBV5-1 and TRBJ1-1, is KAGVTQTPRYLIKTRGQQVTLSCSPISGHRSVSWYQQTPGQGLQFLFEYFSETQRNKGNFPGRFSGRQFSNSRSEMNVSTLELGDSALYLCASREGANTEAFFGQGTRLTVV.

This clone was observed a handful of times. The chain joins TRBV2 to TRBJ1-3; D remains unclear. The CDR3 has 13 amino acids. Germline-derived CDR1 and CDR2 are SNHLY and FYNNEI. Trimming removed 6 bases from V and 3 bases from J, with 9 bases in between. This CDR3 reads CASREGIGNTIYF. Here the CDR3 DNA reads TGTGCCAGCAGGGAGGGAATTGGAAACACCATATATTTT.

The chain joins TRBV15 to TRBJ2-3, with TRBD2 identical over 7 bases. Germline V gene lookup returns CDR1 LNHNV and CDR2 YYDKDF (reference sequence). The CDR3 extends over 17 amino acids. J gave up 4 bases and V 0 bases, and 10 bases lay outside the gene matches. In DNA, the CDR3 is TGTGCCACCAGCAGAGATCAATTTGCGGCGGGAGCAGATACGCAGTATTTT. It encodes CATSRDQFAAGADTQYF.

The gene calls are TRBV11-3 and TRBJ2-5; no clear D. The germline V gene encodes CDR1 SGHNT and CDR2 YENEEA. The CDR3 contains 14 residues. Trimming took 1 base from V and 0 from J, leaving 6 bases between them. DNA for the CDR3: TGTGCCAGCAGCTTAGGACCGAACCAAGAGACCCAGTACTTC. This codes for CASSLGPNQETQYF.

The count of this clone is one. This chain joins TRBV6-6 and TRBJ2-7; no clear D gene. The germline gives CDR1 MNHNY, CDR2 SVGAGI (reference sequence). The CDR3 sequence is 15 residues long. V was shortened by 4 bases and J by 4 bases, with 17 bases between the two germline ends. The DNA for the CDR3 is TGTGCCAGCAGTTCCAATCTTAAAGGGCTATACGAGCAGTACTTC. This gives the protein CASSSNLKGLYEQYF.

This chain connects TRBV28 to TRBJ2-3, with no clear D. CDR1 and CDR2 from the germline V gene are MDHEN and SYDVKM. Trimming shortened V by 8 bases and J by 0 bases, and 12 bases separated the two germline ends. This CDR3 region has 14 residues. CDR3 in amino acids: CASSKATSTDTQYF. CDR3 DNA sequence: TGTGCCAGCTCCAAGGCTACTAGCACAGATACGCAGTATTTT.

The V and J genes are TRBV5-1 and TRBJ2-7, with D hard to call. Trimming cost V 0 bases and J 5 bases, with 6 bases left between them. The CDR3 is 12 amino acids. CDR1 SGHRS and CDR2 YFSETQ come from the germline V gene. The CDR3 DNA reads TGCGCCAGCAGCTTGGCGGGCAACGAGCAGTACTTC. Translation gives CASSLAGNEQYF.

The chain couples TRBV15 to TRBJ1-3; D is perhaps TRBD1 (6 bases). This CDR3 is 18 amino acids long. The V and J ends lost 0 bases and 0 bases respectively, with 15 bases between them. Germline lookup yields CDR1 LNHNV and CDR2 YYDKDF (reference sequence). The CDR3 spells CATSRDSIGTLSGNTIYF. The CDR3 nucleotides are TGTGCCACCAGCAGAGATTCCATAGGGACACTCTCTGGAAACACCATATATTTT.

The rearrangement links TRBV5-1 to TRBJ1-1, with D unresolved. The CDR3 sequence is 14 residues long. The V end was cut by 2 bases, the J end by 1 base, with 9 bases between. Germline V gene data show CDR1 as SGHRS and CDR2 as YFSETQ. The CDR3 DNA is TGCGCCAGCAGCTTATCAAGACAGAACACTGAAGCTTTCTTT. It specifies CASSLSRQNTEAFF.

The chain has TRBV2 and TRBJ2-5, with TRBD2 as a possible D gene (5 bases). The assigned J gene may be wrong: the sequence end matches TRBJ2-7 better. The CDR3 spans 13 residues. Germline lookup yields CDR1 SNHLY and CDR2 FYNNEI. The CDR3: CARPGSLSYEQYF. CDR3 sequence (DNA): TGTGCCAGGCCGGGGAGCCTCTCCTACGAGCAGTACTTC.

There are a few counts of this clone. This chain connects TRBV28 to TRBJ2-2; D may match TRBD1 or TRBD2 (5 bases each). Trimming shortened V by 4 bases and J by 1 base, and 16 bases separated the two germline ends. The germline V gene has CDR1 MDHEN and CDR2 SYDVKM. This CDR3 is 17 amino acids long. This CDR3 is CASSSPMGTGNTGELFF. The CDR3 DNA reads TGTGCCAGCAGTTCCCCTATGGGGACGGGGAACACCGGGGAGCTGTTTTTT.

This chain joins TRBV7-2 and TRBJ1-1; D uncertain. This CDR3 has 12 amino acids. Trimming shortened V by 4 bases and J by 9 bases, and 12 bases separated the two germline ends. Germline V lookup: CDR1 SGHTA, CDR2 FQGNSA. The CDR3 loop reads CASSSGGQKAFF. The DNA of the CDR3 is TGTGCCAGCAGCTCAGGAGGGCAAAAAGCTTTCTTT. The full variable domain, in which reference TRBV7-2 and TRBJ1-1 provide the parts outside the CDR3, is GAGVSQSPSNKVTEKGKDVELRCDPISGHTALYWYRQSLGQGLEFLIYFQGNSAPDKSGLPSDRFSAERTGGSVSTLTIQRTQQEDSAVYLCASSSGGQKAFFGQGTRLTVV.